The rows below give T cell receptor beta chains drawn from one sample of a study of T cell responses to AZD1222 COVID-19 vaccine. Repertoires were generated with immunoSEQ multiplex PCR, while TCRdb's copy carries only in-frame clones and drops some. The sample has 100,000 to 150,000 clones; 65% to 90% are singletons. Specimen: peripheral blood, collected on day 0 of AZD1222 vaccination. The receptors were gathered from an adult in good health. Both conserved end residues are part of each CDR3. The D gene is left open where the match is weak. Clone size appears in some rows only: once, few, many, or a class for an expanded clone.

size,J,V,D,DNA,CDR3
NA,TRBJ1-6,TRBV6-5,NA,TGTGCCAGCAGTTACCCGGGCACGGCTTCACCCCTCCACTTT,CASSYPGTASPLHF
NA,TRBJ1-1,TRBV30,TRBD1,TGTGCCTGGAGTTTGACAGGGGCTGACACTGAAGCTTTCTTT,CAWSLTGADTEAFF
NA,TRBJ1-2,TRBV5-1,NA,TGCGCCAGCAGCTTTGCAGCAAACTATGGCTACACCTTC,CASSFAANYGYTF
NA,TRBJ1-1,TRBV19,NA,TGTGCCAGTAGTATAGGTCGCATCTACGCTTTCTTT,CASSIGRIYAFF
few,TRBJ1-2,TRBV5-1,NA,TGCGCCAGCAGTACGAGGGACCCCAACTATGGCTACACCTTC,CASSTRDPNYGYTF
NA,TRBJ1-1,TRBV7-2,NA,TGTGCCAGCAGCTTACCCCCCCTGCGGGGTTGGACTGAAGCTTTCTTT,CASSLPPLRGWTEAFF
NA,TRBJ2-3,TRBV5-1,NA,TGCGCCAGCAGCCATTCCGGGACTCGGGGCACAGATACGCAGTATTTT,CASSHSGTRGTDTQYF
NA,TRBJ1-6,TRBV5-1,TRBD1,TGCGCCAGCAGCTATGGACAGGGAAATTCACCCCTCCACTTT,CASSYGQGNSPLHF
NA,TRBJ2-3,TRBV9,TRBD2,TGTGCCAGCAGCGTAGTAGCGGGGGCCCAACGACCAACAGATACGCAGTATTTT,CASSVVAGAQRPTDTQYF
NA,TRBJ2-7,TRBV7-2,NA,TGTGCCAGCAGCCCCCGGATCCTCTACGAGCAGTACTTC,CASSPRILYEQYF
few,TRBJ2-2,TRBV5-1,NA,TGCGCCAGCAGCTTGGTAGGGTCGAACACCGGGGAGCTGTTTTTT,CASSLVGSNTGELFF
NA,TRBJ2-2,TRBV27,NA,TGTGCCAGCAGTTCAGAGGGGGCCGGGGAGCTGTTTTTT,CASSSEGAGELFF
NA,TRBJ2-7,TRBV5-6,NA,TGTGCCAGCAGCTCGGACAGCCTACTCCTCCGCAAGTACTTC,CASSSDSLLLRKYF
NA,TRBJ1-1,TRBV29-1,NA,TGCAGCGGGTTGTGGGGCGACGCTGAAGCTTTCTTT,CSGLWGDAEAFF
NA,TRBJ1-1,TRBV6-5,NA,TGTGCCAGCAGTTACTCGCCCACGAACACTGAAGCTTTCTTT,CASSYSPTNTEAFF
NA,TRBJ2-7,TRBV6-5,NA,TGTGCCAGCGTAGCGACGTCGGGGGTCTACGAGCAGTACTTC,CASVATSGVYEQYF
NA,TRBJ2-1,TRBV2,NA,TGTGCCAGCAGCGCTTTGGGTAGTGAGCAGTTCTTC,CASSALGSEQFF
NA,TRBJ2-7,TRBV7-2,NA,TGTGCCAGCAGCGTCAAGGGGGGCGACTCCTACGAGCAGTACTTC,CASSVKGGDSYEQYF
NA,TRBJ1-5,TRBV4-1,TRBD1,TGCGCCAGCAGCCAAGCGGGTCCAGGGGGACAGCCCCAGCATTTT,CASSQAGPGGQPQHF
NA,TRBJ1-5,TRBV4-2,TRBD1,TGTGCCAGCAGCCAAGAACGGCAGGGGGCATATCAGCCCCAGCATTTT,CASSQERQGAYQPQHF
NA,TRBJ2-5,TRBV11-3,NA,TGTGCCAGCTCCCGGACGGCCCAAGAGACCCAGTACTTC,CASSRTAQETQYF
NA,TRBJ1-2,TRBV5-8,NA,TGTGCCAGCAGCCCGGGGACAACTCATCACACCTTC,CASSPGTTHHTF
few,TRBJ2-7,TRBV5-1,TRBD1,TGCGCCAGCAGCCGGGACAGAATTCACGAGCAGTACTTC,CASSRDRIHEQYF
NA,TRBJ1-3,TRBV9,NA,TGTGCCAGCAGCGTAGCGGACACCGTCTCTGGAAACACCATATATTTT,CASSVADTVSGNTIYF
NA,TRBJ2-5,TRBV7-8,NA,TGTGCCAGCAACCGACCCGGGCGGAAAGAGACCCAGTACTTC,CASNRPGRKETQYF
NA,TRBJ2-1,TRBV4-3,NA,TGCGCCAGCAGCCACCTCCAAGCGGTGGAACTCTCCTACAATGAGCAGTTCTTC,CASSHLQAVELSYNEQFF
NA,TRBJ2-3,TRBV24-1,NA,TGTGCCACCTTGGGGGGCCTTGGAGATACGCAGTATTTT,CATLGGLGDTQYF
NA,TRBJ1-1,TRBV28,TRBD1,TGTGCCAGCAGTTTAAGGGACAGGCCTAACACTGAAGCTTTCTTT,CASSLRDRPNTEAFF
NA,TRBJ1-1,TRBV2,TRBD1,TGTGCCAGCACCAACGACAGGGAGACTGAAGCTTTCTTT,CASTNDRETEAFF
NA,TRBJ2-3,TRBV6-5,TRBD2,TGTGCCAGCAGTAAGACTAGCGGAGTCGGAGATACGCAGTATTTT,CASSKTSGVGDTQYF
NA,TRBJ1-2,TRBV6-5,NA,TGTGCCAGCAGCGATCGACAGTACTATGGCTACACCTTC,CASSDRQYYGYTF
few,TRBJ1-4,TRBV7-9,NA,TGTGCCAGCAGCTTAGAGGGAGGCCCTAATGAAAAACTGTTTTTT,CASSLEGGPNEKLFF
NA,TRBJ2-3,TRBV7-9,NA,TGTGCCAGCAGCCCGGCAGTGGCTAGCGTTACAGATACGCAGTATTTT,CASSPAVASVTDTQYF
NA,TRBJ2-3,TRBV10-3,NA,TGTGCCATCACCGCGGGGCGGGAAGATACGCAGTATTTT,CAITAGREDTQYF
NA,TRBJ1-4,TRBV29-1,NA,TGCAGCGTCTACCTCGTGGGTGAAAAACTGTTTTTT,CSVYLVGEKLFF
NA,TRBJ1-4,TRBV4-3,NA,TGCGCCAGCAGCCAAGAGGGACTCTCTTTGAGCGAAAAACTGTTTTTT,CASSQEGLSLSEKLFF
NA,TRBJ1-1,TRBV29-1,NA,TGCAGCGTTGAATGTAGAAATGCGGCCACTGAAGCTTTCTTT,CSVECRNAATEAFF
few,TRBJ1-3,TRBV6-1,TRBD1,TGTGCCAGCAGGGAACGGACAGGGAGGTCTGGAAACACCATATATTTT,CASRERTGRSGNTIYF
NA,TRBJ2-3,TRBV30,TRBD2,TGTGCCTGGAGTGTACGCGGACTAGCGACAGATACGCAGTATTTT,CAWSVRGLATDTQYF
NA,TRBJ1-2,TRBV28,NA,TGTGCCAGCAGTTCCCTAATACCCGGGTCCTATGGCTACACCTTC,CASSSLIPGSYGYTF
NA,TRBJ2-1,TRBV4-1,TRBD2,TGCGCCAGCAGCCGCAGACTAGCGGGGGGGGGTGAGCAGTTCTTC,CASSRRLAGGGEQFF